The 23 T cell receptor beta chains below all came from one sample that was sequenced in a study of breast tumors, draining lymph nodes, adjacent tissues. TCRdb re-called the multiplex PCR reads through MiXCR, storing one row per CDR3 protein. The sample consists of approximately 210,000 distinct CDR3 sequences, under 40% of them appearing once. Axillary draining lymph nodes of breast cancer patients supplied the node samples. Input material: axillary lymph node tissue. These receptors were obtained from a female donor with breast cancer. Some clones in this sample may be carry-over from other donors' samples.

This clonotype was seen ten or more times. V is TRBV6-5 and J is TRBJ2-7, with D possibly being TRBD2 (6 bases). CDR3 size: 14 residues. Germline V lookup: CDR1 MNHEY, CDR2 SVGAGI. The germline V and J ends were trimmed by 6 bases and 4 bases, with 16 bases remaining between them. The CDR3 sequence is CASRMRDFSYEQYF. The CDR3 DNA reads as TGTGCCAGCAGAATGCGGGACTTCTCATACGAGCAGTACTTC.

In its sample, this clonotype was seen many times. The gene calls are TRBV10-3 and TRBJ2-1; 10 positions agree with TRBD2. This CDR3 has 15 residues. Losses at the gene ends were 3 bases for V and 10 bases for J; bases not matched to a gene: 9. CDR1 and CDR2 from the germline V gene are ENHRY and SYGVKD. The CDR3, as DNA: TGTGCCATCAGTGAAGTAGAGCGGGGGGGCAGCGAGCAGTTCTTC. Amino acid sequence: CAISEVERGGSEQFF.

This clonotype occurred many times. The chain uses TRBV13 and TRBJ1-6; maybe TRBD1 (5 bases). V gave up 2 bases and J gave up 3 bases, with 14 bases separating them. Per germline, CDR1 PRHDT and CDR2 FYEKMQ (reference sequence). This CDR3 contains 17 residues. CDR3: CASSLRGDGYYNSPLHF. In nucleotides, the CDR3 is TGTGCCAGCAGCTTACGGGGGGACGGTTACTATAATTCACCCCTCCACTTT.

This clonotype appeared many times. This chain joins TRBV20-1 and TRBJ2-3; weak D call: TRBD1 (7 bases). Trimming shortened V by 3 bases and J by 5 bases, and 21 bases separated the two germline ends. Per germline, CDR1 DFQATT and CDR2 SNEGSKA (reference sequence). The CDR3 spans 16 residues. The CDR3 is CSASPAGQRRGDTQYF. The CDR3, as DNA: TGCAGTGCTAGCCCTGCGGGACAGCGGAGGGGAGATACGCAGTATTTT.

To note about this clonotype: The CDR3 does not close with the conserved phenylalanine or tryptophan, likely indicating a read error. In DNA form, the CDR3 reads TGTGCCAGCAGCAACGGGGGGGGCAATCAGCCCCAGTACCTC. It yields the protein CASSNGGGNQPQYL. This chain joins TRBV7-2 and TRBJ2-5, with 8 bases fitting TRBD2. Per germline, CDR1 SGHTA and CDR2 FQGNSA. The trim removed 5 bases at V and 9 bases at J, leaving 11 bases unmatched. The CDR3 has 14 amino acids.

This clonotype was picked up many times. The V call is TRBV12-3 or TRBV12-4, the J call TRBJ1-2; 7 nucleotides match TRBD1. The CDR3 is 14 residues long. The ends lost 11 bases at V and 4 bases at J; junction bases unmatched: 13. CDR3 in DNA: TGTGCCGCAGGCAGGGGGGCTTCGGTCTATGGCTACACCTTC. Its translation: CAAGRGASVYGYTF.

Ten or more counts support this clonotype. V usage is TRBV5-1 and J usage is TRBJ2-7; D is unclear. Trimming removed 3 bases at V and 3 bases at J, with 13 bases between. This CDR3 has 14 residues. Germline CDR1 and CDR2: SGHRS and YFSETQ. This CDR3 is CASSYGSSVYEQYF. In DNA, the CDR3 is TGCGCCAGCAGCTATGGTTCGTCCGTCTACGAGCAGTACTTC.

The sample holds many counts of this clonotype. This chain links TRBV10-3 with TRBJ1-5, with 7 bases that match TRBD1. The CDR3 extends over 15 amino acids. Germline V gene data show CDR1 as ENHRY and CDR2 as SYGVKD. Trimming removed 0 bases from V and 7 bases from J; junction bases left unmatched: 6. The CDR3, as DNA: TGTGCCATCAGTGAGTCGTTGAACAGGGGCCAGCCCCAGCATTTT. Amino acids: CAISESLNRGQPQHF.

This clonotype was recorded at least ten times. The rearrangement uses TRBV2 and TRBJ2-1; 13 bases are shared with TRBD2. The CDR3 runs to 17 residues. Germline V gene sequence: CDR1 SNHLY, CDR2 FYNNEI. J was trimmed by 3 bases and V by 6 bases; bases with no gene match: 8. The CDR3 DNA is TGTGCCAGCAGGGAAACCCGGACTAGCGGGGGCTACAATGAGCAGTTCTTC. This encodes CASRETRTSGGYNEQFF.

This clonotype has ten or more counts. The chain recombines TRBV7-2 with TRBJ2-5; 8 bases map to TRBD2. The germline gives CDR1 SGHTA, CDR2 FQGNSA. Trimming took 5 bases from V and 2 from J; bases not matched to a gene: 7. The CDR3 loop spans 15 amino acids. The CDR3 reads CASSDRRGGQETQYF. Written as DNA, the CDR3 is TGTGCCAGCAGCGACCGCCGGGGGGGTCAAGAGACCCAGTACTTC. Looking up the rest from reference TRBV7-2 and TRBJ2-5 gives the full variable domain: GAGVSQSPSNKVTEKGKDVELRCDPISGHTALYWYRQSLGQGLEFLIYFQGNSAPDKSGLPSDRFSAERTGGSVSTLTIQRTQQEDSAVYLCASSDRRGGQETQYFGPGTRLLVL.

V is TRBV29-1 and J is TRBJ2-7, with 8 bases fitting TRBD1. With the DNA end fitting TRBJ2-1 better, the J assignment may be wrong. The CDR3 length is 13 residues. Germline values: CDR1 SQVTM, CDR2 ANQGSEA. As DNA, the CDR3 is TGCAGCGTTTCCGGGACAGGTATGGATGAGCAGTTCTTC. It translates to CSVSGTGMDEQFF.

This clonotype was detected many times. The DNA for the CDR3 is TGCGCCAGCAGCTCGGAGGCCGGGACGTGGAACACCGGGGAGCTGTTTTTT. Translating gives CASSSEAGTWNTGELFF. The genes are TRBV5-1 and TRBJ2-2; D is perhaps TRBD1 or TRBD2 (5 bases each). CDR3 length: 17 residues. CDR1 is SGHRS, CDR2 YFSETQ, per germline. V was pared by 3 bases and J by 1 base, with 16 bases between.

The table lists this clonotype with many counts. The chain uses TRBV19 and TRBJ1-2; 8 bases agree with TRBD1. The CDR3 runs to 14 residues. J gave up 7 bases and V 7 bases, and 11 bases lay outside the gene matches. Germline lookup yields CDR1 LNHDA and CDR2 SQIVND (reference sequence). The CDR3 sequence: CASTIEDRAGGYTF. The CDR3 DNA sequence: TGTGCCAGTACCATCGAGGACAGGGCGGGTGGCTACACCTTC.

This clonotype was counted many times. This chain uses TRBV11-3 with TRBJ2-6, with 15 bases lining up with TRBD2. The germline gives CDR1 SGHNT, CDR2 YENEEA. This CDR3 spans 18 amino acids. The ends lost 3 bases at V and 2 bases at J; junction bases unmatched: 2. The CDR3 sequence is CASSLGLAGGPGANVLTF. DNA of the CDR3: TGTGCCAGCAGCTTGGGACTAGCGGGGGGTCCTGGGGCCAACGTCCTGACTTTC.

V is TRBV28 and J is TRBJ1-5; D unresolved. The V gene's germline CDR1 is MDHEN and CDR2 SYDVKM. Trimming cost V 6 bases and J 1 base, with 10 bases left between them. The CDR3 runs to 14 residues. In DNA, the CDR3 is TGTGCCAGCAGGCGACCCTCCAGCAATCAGCCCCAGCATTTT. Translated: CASRRPSSNQPQHF.

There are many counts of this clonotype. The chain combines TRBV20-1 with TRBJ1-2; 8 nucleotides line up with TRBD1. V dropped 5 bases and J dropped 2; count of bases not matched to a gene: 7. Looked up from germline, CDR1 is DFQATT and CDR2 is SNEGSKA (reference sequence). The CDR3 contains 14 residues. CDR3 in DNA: TGCAGTGCTTCGCGGACAGGGAGGAACTATGGCTACACCTTC. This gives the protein CSASRTGRNYGYTF.

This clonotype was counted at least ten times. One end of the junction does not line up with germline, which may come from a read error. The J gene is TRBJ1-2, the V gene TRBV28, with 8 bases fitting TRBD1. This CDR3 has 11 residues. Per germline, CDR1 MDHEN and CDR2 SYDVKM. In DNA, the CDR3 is TGTGCCAGCAGCCCGAGGACAGGGCGTAACTTC. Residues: CASSPRTGRNF.

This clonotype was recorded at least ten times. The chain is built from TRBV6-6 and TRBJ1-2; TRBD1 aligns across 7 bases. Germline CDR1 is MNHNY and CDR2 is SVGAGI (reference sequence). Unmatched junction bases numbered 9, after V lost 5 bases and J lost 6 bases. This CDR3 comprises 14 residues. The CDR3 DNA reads TGTGCCAGCAGTCCCACCGGGACAGTGGATGGCTACACCTTC. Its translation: CASSPTGTVDGYTF.

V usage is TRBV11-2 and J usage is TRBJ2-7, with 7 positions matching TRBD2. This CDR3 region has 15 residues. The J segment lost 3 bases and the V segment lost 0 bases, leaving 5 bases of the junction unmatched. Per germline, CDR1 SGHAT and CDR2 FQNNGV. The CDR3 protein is CASSLDLSGLYEQYF. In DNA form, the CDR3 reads TGTGCCAGCAGCTTAGATCTTAGCGGGCTCTACGAGCAGTACTTC.

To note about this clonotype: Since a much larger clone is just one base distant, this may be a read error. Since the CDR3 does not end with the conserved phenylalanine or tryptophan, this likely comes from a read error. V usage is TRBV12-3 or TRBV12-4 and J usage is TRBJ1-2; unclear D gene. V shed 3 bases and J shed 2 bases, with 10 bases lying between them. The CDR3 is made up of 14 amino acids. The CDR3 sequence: CASSLRATNYGYTY. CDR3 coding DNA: TGTGCCAGCAGTTTGAGAGCAACCAACTATGGCTACACCTAC.

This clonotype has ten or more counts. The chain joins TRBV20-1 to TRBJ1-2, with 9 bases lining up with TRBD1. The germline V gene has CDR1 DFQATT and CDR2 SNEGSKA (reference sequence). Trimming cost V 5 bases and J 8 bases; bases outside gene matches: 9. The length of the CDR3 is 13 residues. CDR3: CSARTGTGQGYTF. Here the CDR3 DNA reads TGCAGTGCTCGGACCGGGACAGGGCAAGGCTACACCTTC.

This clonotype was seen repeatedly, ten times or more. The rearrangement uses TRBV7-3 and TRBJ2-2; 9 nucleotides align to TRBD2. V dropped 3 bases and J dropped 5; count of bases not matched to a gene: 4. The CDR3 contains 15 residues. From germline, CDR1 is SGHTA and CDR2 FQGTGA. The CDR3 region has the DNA TGTGCCAGCAGCTTGCTAGCGGGAAGTACCGGGGAGCTGTTTTTT. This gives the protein CASSLLAGSTGELFF.

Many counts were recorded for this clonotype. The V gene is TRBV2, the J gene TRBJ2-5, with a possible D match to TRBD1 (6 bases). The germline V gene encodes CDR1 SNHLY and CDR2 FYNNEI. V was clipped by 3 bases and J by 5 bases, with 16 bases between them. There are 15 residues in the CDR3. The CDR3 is CASSETTGLGETQYF. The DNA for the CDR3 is TGTGCCAGCAGTGAGACGACAGGCCTTGGGGAGACCCAGTACTTC.